Listed here is a single T cell receptor beta chain. Its antigen is as yet unknown. TCRdb reprocessed the 5' RACE reads with MiXCR, giving one entry per CDR3 protein. The profile covers 90,000 to 130,000 distinct CDR3 sequences, with 18% appearing a single time and around 5.1% taken by the ten largest. This CDR3 has 15 amino acids. V was trimmed by 0 bases and J by 5 bases, leaving 10 bases between them. Germline V lookup: CDR1 SGHTA, CDR2 FQGNSA. This entry comes from a study of T-cell memory formation after mild COVID-19. Study-wide points: That cross-reactive memory joined was suggested by some responding clones appearing in pre-infection memory.

This rearrangement joins TRBV7-2 to TRBJ2-2; D uncertain. This TCR was sampled from a man between 18 and 35 years old who had mild COVID-19 (a few samples of this study predate the infection). Cell type and time point are not known. The specimen was PBMCs or a T cell subset sorted from them (not recorded which). CDR3 residues: CASSLAYRRTGELFF. CDR3 DNA sequence: TGTGCCAGCAGCTTAGCGTACAGACGGACCGGGGAGCTGTTTTTT.